The 18 T cell receptor beta chains in this list originate from one sample, sequenced in a study of T cell responses to AZD1222 COVID-19 vaccine. Repertoires were generated with immunoSEQ multiplex PCR, while TCRdb's copy carries only in-frame clones and drops some. Among 150,000 to 200,000 clones, about 92% were seen once, and the ten largest hold less than 4.5%. Sequencing was performed on peripheral blood, taken 28 days after the second dose of the MenACWY control vaccine. The receptors originated from an adult who received the MenACWY meningococcal vaccine as a control.

This clone showed up just once. V is TRBV5-5 and J is TRBJ1-2; the D gene is possibly TRBD1 (6 bases). Germline V gives CDR1 SGHKS, CDR2 YYEKEE (reference sequence). CDR3 size: 16 residues. The ends were cut back, 4 bases at V and 4 bases at J, with 20 bases in the middle. Written as DNA, the CDR3 is TGTGCCAGCAGCACGGCGCCTCGGACAGACCTCTATGGCTACACCTTC. Its translation is CASSTAPRTDLYGYTF.

The V gene is TRBV2, the J gene TRBJ2-1, with a tentative D call TRBD2 (7 bases). CDR1 SNHLY and CDR2 FYNNEI come from the germline V gene. The V end lost 2 bases, the J end lost 1 base, and 15 bases lay between the germline ends. The length of the CDR3 is 17 residues. The CDR3 region is CASSEWGHGRSYNEQFF. The DNA of the CDR3 is TGTGCCAGCAGTGAATGGGGGCACGGGAGGTCCTACAATGAGCAGTTCTTC. The full variable domain, its missing parts supplied by reference TRBV2 and TRBJ2-1, is EPEVTQTPSHQVTQMGQEVILRCVPISNHLYFYWYRQILGQKVEFLVSFYNNEISEKSEIFDDQFSVERPDGSNFTLKIRSTKLEDSAMYFCASSEWGHGRSYNEQFFGPGTRLTVL.

CDR3 region: CASSPGYGYTF. The CDR3 DNA reads as TGTGCCAGCAGTCCCGGATATGGCTACACCTTC. V is TRBV27 and J is TRBJ1-2; D call uncertain. V lost 5 bases to trimming and J lost 5 bases, with 6 bases between them. The V gene's germline CDR1 is MNHEY and CDR2 SMNVEV (reference sequence). This CDR3 contains 11 residues.

The gene calls are TRBV7-2 and TRBJ2-5; 10 positions match TRBD2. Losses at the gene ends were 5 bases for V and 1 base for J; bases not matched to a gene: 7. The CDR3 contains 16 residues. Germline lookup yields CDR1 SGHTA and CDR2 FQGNSA. DNA for the CDR3: TGTGCCAGCAGCCCCGGCAGCGGGAGGGCCCAAGAGACCCAGTACTTC. Amino acid sequence: CASSPGSGRAQETQYF.

This clone was detected once. V and J are TRBV25-1 and TRBJ2-3, with 7 nucleotides matching TRBD1. The CDR3 spans 12 residues. V lost 9 bases, J lost 1 base, and 1 base stayed unmatched. Germline values: CDR1 MGHDK, CDR2 SYGVNS. The CDR3 is CASGQGTDTQYF. CDR3 bases: TGTGCCAGTGGACAGGGCACAGATACGCAGTATTTT.

The rearrangement links TRBV7-6 to TRBJ2-1, with 7 bases identical to TRBD1. Germline lookup yields CDR1 SGHVS and CDR2 FNYEAQ. The CDR3 totals 15 residues. J was trimmed by 4 bases and V by 2 bases; bases with no gene match: 5. In DNA, the CDR3 is TGTGCCAGCAGCTTATTAGGACAGGTGTACAATGAGCAGTTCTTC. Protein product: CASSLLGQVYNEQFF.

The rearrangement joins TRBV19 to TRBJ1-1; no definite D call. V was trimmed by 4 bases and J by 2 bases, leaving 8 bases between them. The germline V gene has CDR1 LNHDA and CDR2 SQIVND (reference sequence). The CDR3 has 13 residues. CDR3 sequence reads: CASSKTVNTEAFF. CDR3 coding DNA: TGTGCCAGTAGTAAGACTGTTAACACTGAAGCTTTCTTT. Full variable domain (remainder filled in from reference TRBV19 and TRBJ1-1): DGGITQSPKYLFRKEGQNVTLSCEQNLNHDAMYWYRQDPGQGLRLIYYSQIVNDFQKGDIAEGYSVSREKKESFPLTVTSAQKNPTAFYLCASSKTVNTEAFFGQGTRLTVV.

The chain links TRBV30 to TRBJ2-5; perhaps TRBD1 as D (7 bases). There are 15 residues in the CDR3. Trimming left V 0 bases short and J 5 bases short, with 16 bases between. Germline lookup yields CDR1 GTSNPN and CDR2 SVGIG (reference sequence). The CDR3 DNA reads as TGTGCCTGGAGTGTTCCCAGGGGGGCGTTTGAGACCCAGTACTTC. Protein product: CAWSVPRGAFETQYF. The whole variable domain, filled in from reference TRBV30 and TRBJ2-5, reads SQTIHQWPATLVQPVGSPLSLECTVEGTSNPNLYWYRQAAGRGLQLLFYSVGIGQISSEVPQNLSASRPQDRQFILSSKKLLLSDSGFYLCAWSVPRGAFETQYFGPGTRLLVL.

The rearrangement links TRBV30 to TRBJ2-7; 9 bases are shared with TRBD1. The V and J ends lost 5 bases and 3 bases, in that order; junction bases with no gene match: 2. Germline values: CDR1 GTSNPN, CDR2 SVGIG (reference sequence). The CDR3 has 12 residues. The CDR3 protein is CAWETGGYEQYF. The CDR3 coding sequence is TGTGCCTGGGAGACAGGGGGCTACGAGCAGTACTTC.

This chain joins TRBV5-1 and TRBJ2-7; D is perhaps TRBD1 or TRBD2 (5 bases each). The CDR3 extends over 13 amino acids. Germline values: CDR1 SGHRS, CDR2 YFSETQ. The germline V and J ends were trimmed by 7 bases and 2 bases, with 13 bases remaining between them. CDR3 nucleotides: TGCGCCAGCGGGACGTCCCCGCCCTACGAGCAGTACTTC. Protein product: CASGTSPPYEQYF.

V gene TRBV6-5 combines with J gene TRBJ2-7; 7 bases fit TRBD1. J lost 3 bases, V lost 8 bases, and 4 bases had no gene match. The CDR3 runs 12 residues. In germline, CDR1 is MNHEY, CDR2 SVGAGI. The CDR3 nucleotides are TGTGCCAGCCGAGACAGGGACTACGAGCAGTACTTC. Translation gives CASRDRDYEQYF.

The V gene is TRBV27, the J gene TRBJ1-6; unclear D gene. The CDR3 has 17 residues. CDR1 is MNHEY and CDR2 is SMNVEV in the germline V gene (reference sequence). V was trimmed by 2 bases and J by 0 bases, leaving 11 bases between them. CDR3 residues: CASSLGPASSYNSPLHF. The DNA for the CDR3 is TGTGCCAGCAGTTTAGGTCCAGCTAGCTCCTATAATTCACCCCTCCACTTT.

The CDR3 reads CASSTGRTEAFF. The CDR3 bases are TGCGCCAGCAGCACGGGTAGAACTGAAGCTTTCTTT. The chain recombines TRBV5-1 with TRBJ1-1; D unclear. In germline, CDR1 is SGHRS, CDR2 YFSETQ. The CDR3 length is 12 residues. Trimming shortened V by 4 bases and J by 5 bases, and 9 bases separated the two germline ends. Combining the CDR3 with reference TRBV5-1 and TRBJ1-1 gives the whole variable domain KAGVTQTPRYLIKTRGQQVTLSCSPISGHRSVSWYQQTPGQGLQFLFEYFSETQRNKGNFPGRFSGRQFSNSRSEMNVSTLELGDSALYLCASSTGRTEAFFGQGTRLTVV.

This rearrangement joins TRBV11-2 to TRBJ2-7; TRBD2 agrees at 10 bases. The J segment lost 6 bases and the V segment lost 5 bases, leaving 10 bases of the junction unmatched. The CDR3 loop spans 15 amino acids. Germline CDR1 SGHAT, CDR2 FQNNGV. The CDR3, as DNA: TGTGCCAGCAGCGAGATGCTAGCGGGAGTAGGCGAGCAGTACTTC. Protein: CASSEMLAGVGEQYF.

This clone is a singleton in its sample. DNA for the CDR3: TGTGCCTGGAGTGTACCGGGAGGGCGGGCAGATACGCAGTATTTT. Translated, it gives CAWSVPGGRADTQYF. This rearrangement joins TRBV30 to TRBJ2-3, with TRBD2 matching 8 bases. Germline CDR1 reads GTSNPN; CDR2 reads SVGIG (reference sequence). The CDR3 extends over 15 amino acids. V dropped 0 bases and J dropped 4; count of bases not matched to a gene: 6.

V and J are TRBV27 and TRBJ1-3; 7 nucleotides line up with TRBD1. This CDR3 comprises 15 residues. The V gene's germline CDR1 is MNHEY and CDR2 SMNVEV (reference sequence). V trimming: 3 bases; J trimming: 2 bases; junction bases outside the gene matches: 4. The CDR3 DNA reads as TGTGCCAGCAGTTTGACAGGGTCGGCTGGAAACACCATATATTTT. This gives the protein CASSLTGSAGNTIYF.

The gene calls are TRBV5-4 and TRBJ2-7; 9 nucleotides match TRBD1. After removal of 5 bases from V and 4 bases from J, the junction contained 7 bases not matched to a gene. This CDR3 is 14 amino acids long. Germline V gene lookup returns CDR1 SGHNT and CDR2 YYREEE (reference sequence). The CDR3 sequence: CASSWGDREYEQYF. CDR3 nucleotides: TGTGCCAGCAGTTGGGGGGACAGGGAATACGAGCAGTACTTC.

The chain recombines TRBV10-3 with TRBJ2-2; TRBD2 agrees at 7 bases. The trim removed 6 bases at V and 2 bases at J, leaving 3 bases unmatched. Germline V CDR1 and CDR2: ENHRY, SYGVKD. The CDR3 is made up of 14 amino acids. The chain's CDR3 is CAIRTGGNTGELFF. CDR3 nucleotides: TGTGCCATCAGAACGGGGGGAAACACCGGGGAGCTGTTTTTT.